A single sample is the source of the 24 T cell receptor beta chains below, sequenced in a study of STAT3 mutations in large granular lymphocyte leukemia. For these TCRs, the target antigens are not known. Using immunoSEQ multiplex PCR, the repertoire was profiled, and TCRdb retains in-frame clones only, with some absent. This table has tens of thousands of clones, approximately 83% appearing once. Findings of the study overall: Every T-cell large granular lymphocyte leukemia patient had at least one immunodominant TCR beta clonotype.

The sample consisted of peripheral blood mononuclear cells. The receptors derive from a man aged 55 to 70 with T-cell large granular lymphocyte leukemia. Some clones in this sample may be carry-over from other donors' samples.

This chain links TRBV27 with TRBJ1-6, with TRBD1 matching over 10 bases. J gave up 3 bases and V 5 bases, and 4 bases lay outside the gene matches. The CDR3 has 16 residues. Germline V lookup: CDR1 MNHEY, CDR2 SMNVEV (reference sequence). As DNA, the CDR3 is TGTGCCAGCAGTCCCGGGGACAGGGGCTATAATTCACCCCTCCACTTT. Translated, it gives CASSPGDRGYNSPLHF.

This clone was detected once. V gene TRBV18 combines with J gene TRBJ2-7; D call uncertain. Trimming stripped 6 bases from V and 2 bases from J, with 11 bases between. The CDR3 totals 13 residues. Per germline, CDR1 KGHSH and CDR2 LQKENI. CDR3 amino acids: CASSSSAPYEQYF. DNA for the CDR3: TGTGCCAGCTCCTCGAGCGCCCCCTACGAGCAGTACTTC.

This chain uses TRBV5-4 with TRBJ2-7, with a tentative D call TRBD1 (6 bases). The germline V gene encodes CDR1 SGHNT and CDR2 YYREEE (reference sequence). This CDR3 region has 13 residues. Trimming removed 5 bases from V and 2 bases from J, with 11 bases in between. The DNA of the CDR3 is TGTGCCAGCAGTCCTGGACAGACCTACGAGCAGTACTTC. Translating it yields CASSPGQTYEQYF.

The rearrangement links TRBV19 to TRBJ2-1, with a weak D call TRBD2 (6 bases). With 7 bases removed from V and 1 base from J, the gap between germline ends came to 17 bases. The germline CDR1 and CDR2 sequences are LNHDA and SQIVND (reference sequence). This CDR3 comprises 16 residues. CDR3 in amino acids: CASNAKTGASYNEQFF. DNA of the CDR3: TGTGCCAGTAACGCTAAGACGGGAGCGTCCTACAATGAGCAGTTCTTC.

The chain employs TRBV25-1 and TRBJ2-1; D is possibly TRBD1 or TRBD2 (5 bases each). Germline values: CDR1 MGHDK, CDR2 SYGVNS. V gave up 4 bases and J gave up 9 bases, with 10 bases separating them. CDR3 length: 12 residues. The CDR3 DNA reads TGTGCCAGCAGTGGGGGACCGAGTGAGCAGTTCTTC. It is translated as CASSGGPSEQFF.

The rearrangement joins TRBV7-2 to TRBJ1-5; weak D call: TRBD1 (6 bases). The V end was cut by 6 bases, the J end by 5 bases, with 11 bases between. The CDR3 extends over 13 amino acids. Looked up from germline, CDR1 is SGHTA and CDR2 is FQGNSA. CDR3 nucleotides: TGTGCCAGCAGTATAGGGGGGGATCAGCCCCAGCATTTT. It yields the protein CASSIGGDQPQHF.

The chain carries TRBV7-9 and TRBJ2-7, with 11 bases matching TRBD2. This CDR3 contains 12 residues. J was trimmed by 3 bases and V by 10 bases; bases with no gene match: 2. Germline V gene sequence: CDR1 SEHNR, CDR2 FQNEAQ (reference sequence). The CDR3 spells CATGTSGYEQYF. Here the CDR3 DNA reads TGTGCCACCGGGACTAGCGGCTACGAGCAGTACTTC.

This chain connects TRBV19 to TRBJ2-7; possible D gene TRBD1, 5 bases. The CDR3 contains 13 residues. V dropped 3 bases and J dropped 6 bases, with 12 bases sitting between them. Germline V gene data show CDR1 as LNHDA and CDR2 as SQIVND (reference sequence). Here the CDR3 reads CASSMGPAREQYF. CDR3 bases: TGTGCCAGTAGTATGGGGCCAGCACGCGAGCAGTACTTC. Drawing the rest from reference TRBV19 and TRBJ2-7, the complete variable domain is DGGITQSPKYLFRKEGQNVTLSCEQNLNHDAMYWYRQDPGQGLRLIYYSQIVNDFQKGDIAEGYSVSREKKESFPLTVTSAQKNPTAFYLCASSMGPAREQYFGPGTRLTVT.

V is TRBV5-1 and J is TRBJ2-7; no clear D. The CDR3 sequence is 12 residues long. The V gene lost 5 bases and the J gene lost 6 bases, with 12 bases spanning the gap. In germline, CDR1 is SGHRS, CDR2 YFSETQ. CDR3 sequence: CASRLGPGEQYF. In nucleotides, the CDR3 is TGCGCCAGCAGACTCGGACCAGGCGAGCAGTACTTC.

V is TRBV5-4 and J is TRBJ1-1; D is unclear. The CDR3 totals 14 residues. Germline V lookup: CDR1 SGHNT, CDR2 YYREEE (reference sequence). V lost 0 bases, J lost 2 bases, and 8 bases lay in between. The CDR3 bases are TGTGCCAGCAGCTTGGGGCAGAAAAACACTGAAGCTTTCTTT. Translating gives CASSLGQKNTEAFF.

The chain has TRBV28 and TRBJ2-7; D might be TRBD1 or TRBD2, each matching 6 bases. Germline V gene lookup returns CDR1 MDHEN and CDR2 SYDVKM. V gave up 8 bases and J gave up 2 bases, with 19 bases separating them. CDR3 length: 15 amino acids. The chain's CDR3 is CASFRLGGDPYEQYF. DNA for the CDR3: TGTGCCAGCTTTCGATTGGGGGGCGATCCCTACGAGCAGTACTTC.

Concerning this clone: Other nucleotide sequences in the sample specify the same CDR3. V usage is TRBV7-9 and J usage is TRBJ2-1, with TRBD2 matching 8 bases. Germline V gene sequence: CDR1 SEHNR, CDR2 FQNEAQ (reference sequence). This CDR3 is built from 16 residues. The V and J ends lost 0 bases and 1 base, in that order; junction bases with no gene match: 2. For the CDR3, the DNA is TGTGCCAGCAGCTTAGCCCTAGCGGGTTCCTACAATGAGCAGTTCTTC. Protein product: CASSLALAGSYNEQFF.

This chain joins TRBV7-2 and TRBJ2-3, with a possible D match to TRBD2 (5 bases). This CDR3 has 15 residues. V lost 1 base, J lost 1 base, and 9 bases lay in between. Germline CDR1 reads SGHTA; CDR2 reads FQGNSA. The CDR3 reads CASSLDGLGTDTQYF. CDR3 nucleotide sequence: TGTGCCAGCAGCTTAGATGGACTGGGCACAGATACGCAGTATTTT.

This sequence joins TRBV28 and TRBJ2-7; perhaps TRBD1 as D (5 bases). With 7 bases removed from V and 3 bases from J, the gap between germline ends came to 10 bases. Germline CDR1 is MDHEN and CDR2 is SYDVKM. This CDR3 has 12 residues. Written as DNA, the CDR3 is TGTGCCAGCACCTTAGGGGACTACGAGCAGTACTTC. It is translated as CASTLGDYEQYF.

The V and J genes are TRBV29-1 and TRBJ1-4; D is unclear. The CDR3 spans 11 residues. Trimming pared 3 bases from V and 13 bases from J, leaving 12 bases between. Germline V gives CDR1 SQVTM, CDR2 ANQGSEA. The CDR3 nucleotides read TGCAGCGTTGACTGGGGATACGGACTGTTTTTT. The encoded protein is CSVDWGYGLFF.

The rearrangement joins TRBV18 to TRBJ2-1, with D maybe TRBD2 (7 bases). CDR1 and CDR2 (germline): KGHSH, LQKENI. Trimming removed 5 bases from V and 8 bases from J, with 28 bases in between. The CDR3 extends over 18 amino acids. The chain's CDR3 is CASSSRGGREGPLYEQFF. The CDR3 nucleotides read TGTGCCAGCTCATCCAGAGGGGGGAGGGAGGGCCCCCTCTATGAGCAGTTCTTC.

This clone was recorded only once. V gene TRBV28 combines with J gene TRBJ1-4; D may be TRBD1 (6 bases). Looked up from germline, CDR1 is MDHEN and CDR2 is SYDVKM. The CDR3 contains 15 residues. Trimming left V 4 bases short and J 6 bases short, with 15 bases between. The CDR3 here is CASSSPWGADEKLFF. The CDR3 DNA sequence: TGTGCCAGCAGTTCCCCTTGGGGGGCAGATGAAAAACTGTTTTTT.

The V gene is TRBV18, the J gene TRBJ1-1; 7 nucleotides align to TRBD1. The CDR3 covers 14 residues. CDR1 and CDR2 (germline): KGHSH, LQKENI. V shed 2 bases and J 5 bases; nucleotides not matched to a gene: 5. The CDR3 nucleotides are TGTGCCAGCTCACCAAATCAGGGGGTTACTGAAGCTTTCTTT. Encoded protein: CASSPNQGVTEAFF. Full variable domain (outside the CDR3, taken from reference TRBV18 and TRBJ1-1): NAGVMQNPRHLVRRRGQEARLRCSPMKGHSHVYWYRQLPEEGLKFMVYLQKENIIDESGMPKERFSAEFPKEGPSILRIQQVVRGDSAAYFCASSPNQGVTEAFFGQGTRLTVV.

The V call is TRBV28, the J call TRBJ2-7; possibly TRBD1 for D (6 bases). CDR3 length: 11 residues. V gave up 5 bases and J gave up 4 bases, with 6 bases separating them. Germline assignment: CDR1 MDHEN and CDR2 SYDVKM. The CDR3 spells CASSRGYEQYF. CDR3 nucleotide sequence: TGTGCCAGCAGTAGGGGGTACGAGCAGTACTTC.

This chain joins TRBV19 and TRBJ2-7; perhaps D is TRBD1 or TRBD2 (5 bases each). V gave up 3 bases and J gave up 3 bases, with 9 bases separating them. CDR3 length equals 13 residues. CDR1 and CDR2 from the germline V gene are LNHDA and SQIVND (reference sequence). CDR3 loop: CASSIRDGYEQYF. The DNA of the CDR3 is TGTGCCAGTAGTATTAGGGACGGCTACGAGCAGTACTTC.

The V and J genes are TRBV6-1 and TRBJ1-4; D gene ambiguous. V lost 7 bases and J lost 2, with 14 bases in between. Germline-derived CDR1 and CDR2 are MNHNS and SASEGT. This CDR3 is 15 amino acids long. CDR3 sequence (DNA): TGTGCCAGCACCCTGGGAGGTGGGACTAATGAAAAACTGTTTTTT. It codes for CASTLGGGTNEKLFF.

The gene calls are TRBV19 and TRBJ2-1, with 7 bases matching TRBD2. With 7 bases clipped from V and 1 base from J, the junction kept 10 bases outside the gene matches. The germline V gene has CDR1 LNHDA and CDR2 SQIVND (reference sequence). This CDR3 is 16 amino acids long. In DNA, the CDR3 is TGTGCCAGTACCCAGCAACTAGCGTCGTCCTACAATGAGCAGTTCTTC. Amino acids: CASTQQLASSYNEQFF.

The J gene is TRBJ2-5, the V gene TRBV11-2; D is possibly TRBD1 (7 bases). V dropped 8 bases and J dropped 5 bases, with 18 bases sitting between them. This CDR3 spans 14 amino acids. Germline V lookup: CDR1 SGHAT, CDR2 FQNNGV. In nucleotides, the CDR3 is TGTGCCAGCGGCCGGAGGGGGCTGGGGGAGACCCAGTACTTC. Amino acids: CASGRRGLGETQYF.

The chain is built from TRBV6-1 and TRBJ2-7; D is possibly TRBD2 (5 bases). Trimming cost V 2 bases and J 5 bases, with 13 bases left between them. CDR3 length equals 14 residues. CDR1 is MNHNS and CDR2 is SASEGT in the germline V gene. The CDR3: CASSETRGHDEQYF. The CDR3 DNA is TGTGCCAGCAGTGAAACGAGAGGGCACGACGAGCAGTACTTC.